A single T cell receptor beta chain is shown here with its context. This specimen belongs to a study of shared clonotypes between healthy human individuals. V was pared by 5 bases and J by 10 bases, with 9 bases between. Per the germline V gene, CDR1 is DFQATT and CDR2 is SNEGSKA (reference sequence). The CDR3 has 10 residues. The repertoire was sequenced with immunoSEQ multiplex PCR; TCRdb's copy has only in-frame clones and lacks some. This sample carries roughly 1.4 million clones, around 98.5% of them seen once, and the ten largest clones take 0.3% to 0.45%. The sequence was obtained from a man aged 25-40 years in good health. The chain employs TRBV20-1 and TRBJ2-1, with D possibly TRBD2 on 6 matching bases. Sequencing was done on a sample of naive CD4+ T cells sorted from blood. Subset specified: CD45RA+ positively selected. The CDR3: CSAGDWEQFF. The CDR3 DNA reads as TGCAGTGCTGGGGACTGGGAGCAGTTCTTC.